This TCR beta chain was identified in a study of T-cell reconstitution after alpha-beta-depleted transplantation in children. Preparation of the TCRbeta library was carried out with unique molecular identifiers. TCRdb processed the PCR reads anew with MiXCR; each CDR3 protein has one entry. The repertoire includes approximately 32,000 distinct CDR3 sequences, under 7.5% of them detected once, and 27% sits in the top ten. General study findings and limits: TCRbeta diversity was high at day 60 in some patients (a result of surviving recipient T cells and thymic progenitors). Reportedly, roughly two months post-transplant, alpha-beta T cells arose from several hundred expanded graft clones. Hyperexpanded clones declined; after one year, newly produced T cells mostly supplied diversity.

This clonotype was counted at least ten times. Its antigen is as yet unknown. Germline V CDR1 and CDR2: MGHRA, YSYEKL. Trimming pared 0 bases from V and 1 base from J, leaving 12 bases between. The CDR3 loop spans 16 amino acids. This receptor was obtained from a child younger than two who had a stem cell transplant for acute myeloid leukemia, so the T cells may come from the graft donor. The material was peripheral blood, obtained 60 days after TCRalphabeta/CD19-depleted stem cell transplant. The chain has TRBV4-1 and TRBJ1-1; D is possibly TRBD1 (6 bases). CDR3 sequence (DNA): TGCGCCAGCAGCCAAGACTCGGACAGACGGAACACTGAAGCTTTCTTT. Its protein product is CASSQDSDRRNTEAFF.